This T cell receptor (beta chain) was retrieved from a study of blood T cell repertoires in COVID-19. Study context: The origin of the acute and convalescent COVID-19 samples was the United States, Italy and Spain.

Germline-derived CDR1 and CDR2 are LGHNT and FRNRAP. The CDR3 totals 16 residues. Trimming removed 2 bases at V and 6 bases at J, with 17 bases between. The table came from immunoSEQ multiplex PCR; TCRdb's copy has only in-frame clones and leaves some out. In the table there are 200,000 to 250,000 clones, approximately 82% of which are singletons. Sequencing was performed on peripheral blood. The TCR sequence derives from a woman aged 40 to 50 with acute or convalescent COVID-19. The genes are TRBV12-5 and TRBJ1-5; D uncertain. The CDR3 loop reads CASGLLAQLGGQPQHF. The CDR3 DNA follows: TGTGCTAGTGGTTTGCTCGCTCAACTCGGTGGTCAGCCCCAGCATTTT.